This TCR beta chain was retrieved from a study of blood T cell repertoires in COVID-19. CDR1 and CDR2 (germline): SGHTA, FQGNSA. CDR3 length: 19 amino acids. Trimming removed 1 base from V and 7 bases from J, with 23 bases in between. Study processing details: Reference gene primer amplification gave estimated nucleated cell counts. Clones were sequenced by immunoSEQ multiplex PCR, and TCRdb holds only the in-frame ones, with some missing. Clone size and the V and J calls come from that table; the DNA yielded D and trimming. The sample includes 200,000 to 250,000 clones, roughly four fifths of them seen just once.

The material sequenced was peripheral blood. The V and J genes are TRBV7-2 and TRBJ1-6; tentative D call: TRBD1 (5 bases). This TCR was recovered from a woman at least 80 years old with acute or convalescent COVID-19. As DNA, the CDR3 is TGTGCCAGCAGCTTAGTGGGGCAGGGCCTATCGCGGTCCAATTCACCCCTCCACTTT. Its protein product is CASSLVGQGLSRSNSPLHF.